This TCR beta chain was sequenced for a study of cytomegalovirus exposure and HLA in healthy donors. The PCR used 60 Vbeta and 13 Jbeta primers. The table came from immunoSEQ multiplex PCR; TCRdb's copy has only in-frame clones and leaves some out. Here the sample spans some 69,000 clones, under 80% being singletons. Overall study findings and caveats: Among CMV-associated TCR beta chains, most appeared HLA-restricted in a later analysis. TCR beta chain V- and J-gene trimming was linked, in a later analysis, to a missense variant in DCLRE1C.

This CDR3 has 13 residues. The V end was cut by 4 bases, the J end by 8 bases, with 14 bases between. CDR1 is MNHEY, CDR2 SVGAGI, per germline. Regarding this clone: The antigen is not known.

The source of this sequence is a male donor in good health and CMV-seropositive. Sequences were obtained from PBMCs. The rearrangement uses TRBV6-5 and TRBJ1-2; D perhaps matches TRBD1 (5 bases). The CDR3 coding sequence is TGTGCCAGCAGTTGGCAGGGAACTCGAGGCTACACCTTC. It translates to CASSWQGTRGYTF.